Following are 30 T cell receptor beta chains from one sample sequenced in a study of T cell clones after liver transplantation (dated by TCRdb to the late 2010s). Libraries were built with the immunoSEQ multiplex PCR assay. Entries here come from immuneACCESS through TCRdb and include only in-frame sequences with V and J called. Some clones fail to appear in such tables; in the studies checked, an unresolved V gene covers under half of the shortfall, and the cause of the remainder is unknown. The sample data list tens of thousands of clones, and 80% to 95% of these were observed just once. The ten largest clones represent 0.75% to 1% of the sample. The material sequenced was CD4+ T cells from blood, taken approximately 27 months after liver transplant. Every receptor here comes from a human patient who received a liver transplant. After a transplant, the donor of the graft may account for some T cells.

The V call is TRBV27, the J call TRBJ2-2; possible D gene TRBD1, 7 bases. V lost 4 bases, J lost 7 bases, and 16 bases lay in between. Looked up from germline, CDR1 is MNHEY and CDR2 is SMNVEV (reference sequence). The CDR3 covers 15 residues. DNA for the CDR3: TGTGCCAGCAGTTCGACAGGGAGGTGGAACGGGGAGCTGTTTTTT. This codes for CASSSTGRWNGELFF.

The chain couples TRBV7-2 to TRBJ1-2, with 7 bases matching TRBD1. Germline lookup yields CDR1 SGHTA and CDR2 FQGNSA. Losses at the gene ends were 5 bases for V and 5 bases for J; bases not matched to a gene: 14. The CDR3 consists of 16 residues. This CDR3 reads CASSPSGGRTTYGYTF. The DNA of the CDR3 is TGTGCCAGCAGCCCTTCAGGGGGGCGAACGACATATGGCTACACCTTC. The full variable domain, in which reference TRBV7-2 and TRBJ1-2 provide the parts outside the CDR3, is GAGVSQSPSNKVTEKGKDVELRCDPISGHTALYWYRQSLGQGLEFLIYFQGNSAPDKSGLPSDRFSAERTGGSVSTLTIQRTQQEDSAVYLCASSPSGGRTTYGYTFGSGTRLTVV.

CDR3 coding DNA: TGTGCCAGCAGTCCAGCAGGGCCCCCTAACGAGCAGTACTTC. It encodes CASSPAGPPNEQYF. This chain connects TRBV25-1 to TRBJ2-7; weak D call: TRBD1 (5 bases). The germline V and J ends were trimmed by 5 bases and 5 bases, with 16 bases remaining between them. The CDR3 is made up of 14 amino acids. CDR1 and CDR2 (germline): MGHDK, SYGVNS.

The chain joins TRBV5-5 to TRBJ2-2; 8 bases line up with TRBD1. This CDR3 is built from 18 residues. Germline CDR1 and CDR2: SGHKS and YYEKEE (reference sequence). The V segment lost 1 base and the J segment 3 bases; nucleotides outside the gene matches: 11. The CDR3 reads CASSLPWGDRSDTGELFF. Written as DNA, the CDR3 is TGTGCCAGCAGCTTGCCCTGGGGGGACAGGTCGGACACCGGGGAGCTGTTTTTT. Filled out from reference TRBV5-5 and TRBJ2-2, the complete variable domain reads DAGVTQSPTHLIKTRGQQVTLRCSPISGHKSVSWYQQVLGQGPQFIFQYYEKEERGRGNFPDRFSARQFPNYSSELNVNALLLGDSALYLCASSLPWGDRSDTGELFFGEGSRLTVL.

J is TRBJ2-3 and V is TRBV6-4; TRBD2 might be the D (6 bases). V was cut by 4 bases and J by 0 bases, with 11 bases left in between. This CDR3 contains 15 residues. Germline V gene data show CDR1 as MRHNA and CDR2 as SNTAGT. The DNA for the CDR3 is TGTGCCAGCAGTGTGACCAGCGGGAGCACAGATACGCAGTATTTT. As protein: CASSVTSGSTDTQYF.

The V call is TRBV19, the J call TRBJ2-3, with D perhaps matching TRBD1 or TRBD2 (5 bases each). CDR1 and CDR2 from the germline V gene are LNHDA and SQIVND (reference sequence). The CDR3 runs 14 residues. V was trimmed by 1 base and J by 2 bases, leaving 7 bases between them. The CDR3 is CASSIGGNTDTQYF. The CDR3 region has the DNA TGTGCCAGTAGTATAGGGGGGAACACAGATACGCAGTATTTT.

The rearrangement joins TRBV29-1 to TRBJ1-5; D gene unclear. V lost 7 bases, J lost 9 bases, and 22 bases lay in between. Per germline, CDR1 SQVTM and CDR2 ANQGSEA. CDR3 length: 14 residues. Here the CDR3 reads CSAVARGRRGPQHF. CDR3 coding DNA: TGCAGCGCCGTAGCACGCGGAAGGCGGGGGCCCCAGCATTTT. Full variable domain (missing parts from reference TRBV29-1 and TRBJ1-5): SAVISQKPSRDICQRGTSLTIQCQVDSQVTMMFWYRQQPGQSLTLIATANQGSEATYESGFVIDKFPISRPNLTFSTLTVSNMSPEDSSIYLCSAVARGRRGPQHFGDGTRLSIL.

The chain employs TRBV18 and TRBJ2-3; 10 bases map to TRBD1. V lost 3 bases, J lost 4 bases, and 13 bases stayed unmatched. CDR1 is KGHSH, CDR2 LQKENI, per germline. This CDR3 spans 18 amino acids. Here the CDR3 reads CASSPVPGTGVSADTQYF. The CDR3 nucleotides read TGTGCCAGCTCACCCGTCCCCGGGACAGGGGTTAGTGCAGATACGCAGTATTTT.

J is TRBJ2-5 and V is TRBV6-1; 8 nucleotides match TRBD2. Germline values: CDR1 MNHNS, CDR2 SASEGT. The CDR3 is 14 residues long. The V gene end was trimmed by 6 bases and the J gene end by 5 bases; junction bases not matched to a gene: 8. The CDR3 coding sequence is TGTGCCAGCAGGACCGGACTAGCTTGGGAGACCCAGTACTTC. Its translation is CASRTGLAWETQYF.

The chain is built from TRBV27 and TRBJ2-5, with TRBD2 matching 8 bases. The CDR3 is 15 residues long. The germline V gene has CDR1 MNHEY and CDR2 SMNVEV (reference sequence). The ends lost 2 bases at V and 3 bases at J; junction bases unmatched: 5. This chain's CDR3 is CASSLEGTREETQYF. The CDR3 DNA reads TGTGCCAGCAGTTTAGAGGGGACTAGGGAAGAGACCCAGTACTTC.

The chain couples TRBV7-6 to TRBJ2-7; 10 bases map to TRBD2. CDR1 SGHVS and CDR2 FNYEAQ come from the germline V gene. J lost 0 bases, V lost 0 bases, and 2 bases had no gene match. CDR3 size: 16 residues. In DNA form, the CDR3 reads TGTGCCAGCAGCTTAGCTAGCGGGGGGAGCTCCTACGAGCAGTACTTC. Translating it yields CASSLASGGSSYEQYF. Drawing the rest from reference TRBV7-6 and TRBJ2-7, the complete variable domain is GAGVSQSPRYKVTKRGQDVALRCDPISGHVSLYWYRQALGQGPEFLTYFNYEAQQDKSGLPNDRFSAERPEGSISTLTIQRTEQRDSAMYRCASSLASGGSSYEQYFGPGTRLTVT.

This clone occurred once. The junction and the germline gene differ at one end; a read error may be behind it. The rearrangement links TRBV11-3 to TRBJ2-5; D may be TRBD1 or TRBD2 (6 bases each). CDR3 size: 14 residues. The germline CDR1 and CDR2 sequences are SGHNT and YENEEA. CDR3 region: CASSLAGPRGPLHF. The CDR3 region has the DNA TGTGCCAGCAGCCTTGCGGGACCCAGGGGTCCCCTCCACTTC.

The rearrangement uses TRBV9 and TRBJ2-2, with D perhaps being TRBD1 or TRBD2 (5 bases each). The V gene's germline CDR1 is SGDLS and CDR2 YYNGEE. CDR3 length: 15 amino acids. The ends were cut back, 0 bases at V and 3 bases at J, with 9 bases in the middle. CDR3 protein: CASSVVVGDTGELFF. CDR3 nucleotides: TGTGCCAGCAGCGTAGTTGTGGGGGACACCGGGGAGCTGTTTTTT. The variable domain in full, with the rest retrieved from reference TRBV9 and TRBJ2-2, is DSGVTQTPKHLITATGQRVTLRCSPRSGDLSVYWYQQSLDQGLQFLIQYYNGEERAKGNILERFSAQQFPDLHSELNLSSLELGDSALYFCASSVVVGDTGELFFGEGSRLTVL.

J is TRBJ1-4 and V is TRBV30; D is undetermined. CDR1 is GTSNPN, CDR2 SVGIG, per germline (reference sequence). The V gene lost 3 bases and the J gene lost 7 bases, with 12 bases spanning the gap. The CDR3 loop spans 13 amino acids. The CDR3 DNA follows: TGTGCCTGGAGAGTAGGCGGAGGTGAAAAACTGTTTTTT. Translated: CAWRVGGGEKLFF.

V usage is TRBV19 and J usage is TRBJ2-3, with 7 bases lining up with TRBD2. Germline CDR1 and CDR2: LNHDA and SQIVND (reference sequence). V trimming: 3 bases; J trimming: 5 bases; junction bases outside the gene matches: 5. The CDR3 loop spans 14 amino acids. The CDR3 DNA follows: TGTGCCAGTAGTATCACGGGAGGAGAAGATACGCAGTATTTT. Its translation: CASSITGGEDTQYF.

J is TRBJ2-2 and V is TRBV9, with 7 bases aligning to TRBD2. V shed 0 bases and J 3 bases; nucleotides not matched to a gene: 8. Germline CDR1 SGDLS, CDR2 YYNGEE. The CDR3 sequence is 17 residues long. This CDR3 is CASSVATSSGDTGELFF. The DNA for the CDR3 is TGTGCCAGCAGCGTAGCCACTAGCAGCGGGGACACCGGGGAGCTGTTTTTT.

CDR3 amino acids: CASSQAGGTDTQYF. The CDR3 DNA follows: TGTGCCAGCAGCCAAGCGGGGGGGACAGATACGCAGTATTTT. The chain has TRBV4-2 and TRBJ2-3, with TRBD2 identical over 8 bases. The CDR3 has 14 amino acids. In germline, CDR1 is LGHNA, CDR2 YNFKEQ. The V segment lost 1 base and the J segment 3 bases; nucleotides outside the gene matches: 0.

With regard to this clone: Mismatch with germline at one junction end may stem from a read error. The chain combines TRBV7-6 with TRBJ2-7; D is ambiguous. This CDR3 is 11 amino acids long. Looked up from germline, CDR1 is SGHVS and CDR2 is FNYEAQ. CDR3 in amino acids: CASSLGVPGSF. CDR3 DNA: TGTGCCAGCAGCTTAGGGGTACCGGGCTCCTTC. Based on the CDR3 plus reference TRBV7-6 and TRBJ2-7, the full variable domain is GAGVSQSPRYKVTKRGQDVALRCDPISGHVSLYWYRQALGQGPEFLTYFNYEAQQDKSGLPNDRFSAERPEGSISTLTIQRTEQRDSAMYRCASSLGVPGSFGPGTRLTVT.

The V call is TRBV5-1, the J call TRBJ1-1, with D unclear. The CDR3 loop spans 14 amino acids. The V end was cut by 4 bases, the J end by 2 bases, with 12 bases between. The germline gives CDR1 SGHRS, CDR2 YFSETQ. The CDR3 is CASSRQGPNTEAFF. CDR3 DNA: TGCGCCAGCAGCCGACAAGGGCCCAACACTGAAGCTTTCTTT.

The chain has TRBV6-1 and TRBJ2-3; 9 nucleotides match TRBD2. In germline, CDR1 is MNHNS, CDR2 SASEGT. This CDR3 has 18 residues. V trimming: 0 bases; J trimming: 0 bases; junction bases outside the gene matches: 7. CDR3 nucleotides: TGTGCCAGCAGTGAAGCGCTAGCGGGAACGTCTAGCACAGATACGCAGTATTTT. Translating it yields CASSEALAGTSSTDTQYF.

This clone was found once. The chain joins TRBV5-8 to TRBJ2-6; the D is unclear. V was clipped by 2 bases and J by 0 bases, with 9 bases between them. This CDR3 region has 16 residues. CDR1 and CDR2 (germline): SGHTS, YDEGEE. CDR3 region: CASSLAMRSGANVLTF. The CDR3 coding sequence is TGTGCCAGCAGCTTAGCGATGCGCTCTGGGGCCAACGTCCTGACTTTC.

The chain is built from TRBV30 and TRBJ1-1, with a weak D call TRBD1 (5 bases). The CDR3 length is 15 residues. Germline values: CDR1 GTSNPN, CDR2 SVGIG (reference sequence). V was clipped by 1 base and J by 0 bases, with 12 bases between them. The CDR3 DNA sequence: TGTGCCTGGAGTGGAACCGGGGCCTTGAACACTGAAGCTTTCTTT. Translation gives CAWSGTGALNTEAFF.

The V call is TRBV10-3, the J call TRBJ1-3; D unclear. The CDR3 is 16 amino acids. Looked up from germline, CDR1 is ENHRY and CDR2 is SYGVKD. V was pared by 2 bases and J by 4 bases, with 15 bases between. The CDR3 region is CAISEGRAGAGNTIYF. CDR3 nucleotides: TGTGCCATCAGTGAGGGTCGCGCCGGAGCGGGAAACACCATATATTTT.

This clone was recorded once. The chain employs TRBV27 and TRBJ2-3; D is ambiguous. Trimming removed 2 bases at V and 5 bases at J, with 11 bases between. Germline V lookup: CDR1 MNHEY, CDR2 SMNVEV (reference sequence). There are 14 residues in the CDR3. CDR3 nucleotide sequence: TGTGCCAGCAGTTTAAAGGGATTTGGAGATACGCAGTATTTT. Encoded protein: CASSLKGFGDTQYF.

The rearrangement joins TRBV6-1 to TRBJ2-3; D uncertain. Trimming pared 8 bases from V and 1 base from J, leaving 16 bases between. Germline assignment: CDR1 MNHNS and CDR2 SASEGT. CDR3 length equals 15 residues. CDR3 nucleotide sequence: TGTGCCAGCCTTACTTCAACTCGTGGCACAGATACGCAGTATTTT. It encodes CASLTSTRGTDTQYF.

This sequence joins TRBV7-3 and TRBJ2-2; D possibly corresponds to TRBD1 (5 bases). The V gene lost 5 bases and the J gene lost 10 bases, with 20 bases spanning the gap. The CDR3 is 15 amino acids. CDR1 is SGHTA, CDR2 FQGTGA, per germline. The CDR3 coding sequence is TGTGCCAGCAGCGCAGGGCAAGCTGCCGCCTCGGAGCTGTTTTTT. This sequence encodes CASSAGQAAASELFF.

The chain links TRBV15 to TRBJ1-4, with D perhaps matching TRBD1 (6 bases). The CDR3 contains 14 residues. V was shortened by 1 base and J by 7 bases, with 10 bases between the two germline ends. Germline CDR1 LNHNV, CDR2 YYDKDF (reference sequence). CDR3 residues: CATSRAGGSEKLFF. CDR3 nucleotides: TGTGCCACCAGCAGAGCCGGGGGCAGTGAAAAACTGTTTTTT.

V gene TRBV10-3 combines with J gene TRBJ2-7; 13 positions agree with TRBD2. The ends lost 10 bases at V and 0 bases at J; junction bases unmatched: 6. This CDR3 has 15 amino acids. CDR1 and CDR2 (germline): ENHRY, SYGVKD. CDR3 in amino acids: CATGLAGSSSYEQYF. The CDR3 DNA is TGTGCCACGGGACTAGCGGGATCCAGCTCCTACGAGCAGTACTTC.

In its sample, this clone was seen once. V and J are TRBV5-1 and TRBJ2-3, with D maybe TRBD2 (5 bases). Trimming took off 0 bases at V and 6 bases at J, with 11 bases between the two ends. The CDR3 is made up of 14 amino acids. Germline values: CDR1 SGHRS, CDR2 YFSETQ. CDR3 bases: TGCGCCAGCAGCTTGGCCGTCCGCGGGGATACGCAGTATTTT. It codes for CASSLAVRGDTQYF.

The chain employs TRBV29-1 and TRBJ2-2, with TRBD1 matching over 7 bases. This CDR3 is built from 12 residues. After removal of 7 bases from V and 4 bases from J, the junction contained 3 bases not matched to a gene. Germline V CDR1 and CDR2: SQVTM, ANQGSEA. The CDR3, as DNA: TGCAGCGGGGGACAGCCCACCGGGGAGCTGTTTTTT. Translated: CSGGQPTGELFF.